The subject of this entry is one T cell receptor beta chain. Its antigen is unknown. The sample comes from a study of T cells in localized non-small cell lung cancer. General study results and limits: There were a median about 53 of the top 100 tumor clones appearing in adjacent lung. Measurement of T cell clonality placed uninvolved adjacent lung highest, above the level in tumor. An association was observed between higher blood T cell density and longer overall survival.

Produced via immunoSEQ multiplex PCR; TCRdb's table is partial and in-frame only. There are some 50,000 clones in the sample; under 90% occur only once, and approximately 17% lies in the top ten. The CDR3 contains 15 residues. Between the trimmed V and J ends, which lost 4 bases and 0 bases, there was a span of 13 bases. The germline V gene encodes CDR1 SGHNT and CDR2 YYREEE (reference sequence). The material sequenced was peripheral blood mononuclear cells, taken before any cancer treatment. The TCR originated in a man between 40 and 75 years old with stage III lung adenocarcinoma. The chain couples TRBV5-4 to TRBJ1-1; no definite D call. The CDR3: CASSDLDGMNTEAFF. The CDR3 bases are TGTGCCAGCAGCGATCTGGACGGAATGAACACTGAAGCTTTCTTT.